This T cell receptor (beta chain) was identified in a study of blood T cell repertoires in COVID-19. The wider study: Samples representing acute and convalescent COVID-19 were sourced from the United States, Italy and Spain. T cells, B-cell-depleted T cells, or PBMCs supplied cDNA or gDNA.

In the original workflow: Reference gene primer amplification gave estimated nucleated cell counts. The repertoire was sequenced with immunoSEQ multiplex PCR; TCRdb's copy has only in-frame clones and lacks some. The V and J calls and clone size come from that table; D and trimming were worked out from the DNA. Of 55,000 to 85,000 clones in the sample, around 84% were seen once. CDR1 LGHNA and CDR2 YSLEER come from the germline V gene. V lost 4 bases and J lost 10, with 19 bases in between. This CDR3 is built from 14 residues. The sequence was collected from a woman in her 70s with acute or convalescent COVID-19. Input material: peripheral blood. This chain links TRBV4-3 with TRBJ1-1, with D hard to call. This chain's CDR3 is CASSRDEVTGAAFF. The CDR3 DNA follows: TGCGCCAGCAGCCGCGACGAGGTCACGGGAGCAGCTTTCTTT.